The source of this T cell receptor (beta chain) is a study of blood T cell repertoires in COVID-19. Study background: Donors in the United States, Italy and Spain gave samples during acute or convalescent COVID-19.

The V gene's germline CDR1 is SEHNR and CDR2 FQNEAQ (reference sequence). There are 13 residues in the CDR3. Trimming removed 3 bases from V and 7 bases from J, with 12 bases in between. Participants were placed into cohorts based on the clinical history they reported. In the authors' methods: Reference gene primers were amplified, and this amplification served to estimate nucleated cell counts. The data were produced by immunoSEQ multiplex PCR, yet TCRdb's version contains in-frame clones alone and is incomplete. The DNA gave D and trimming, while V, J and clone size come from that table. Found here are approximately 470,000 clones, approximately 86% of them singletons; the top ten hold around 0.7%. This clone was found a few times.

The V gene is TRBV7-9, the J gene TRBJ1-2; D is unclear. Sequencing input: PBMCs or T cells enriched from blood (not recorded which). This TCR was sampled from a young woman who had recovered from COVID-19. CDR3 sequence reads: CASSFQSQSGYTF. CDR3 bases: TGTGCCAGCAGCTTCCAATCACAGTCTGGCTACACCTTC. Full variable domain (outside the CDR3, taken from reference TRBV7-9 and TRBJ1-2): DTGVSQNPRHKITKRGQNVTFRCDPISEHNRLYWYRQTLGQGPEFLTYFQNEAQLEKSRLLSDRFSAERPKGSFSTLEIQRTEQGDSAMYLCASSFQSQSGYTFGSGTRLTVV.